This TCR beta chain is from a study of a mutant IDH1 vaccine in newly diagnosed glioma. For the study at large: Patients under treatment included about 62% males and about 38% females and had a mean age of around 40 years. Former treatment meant radiotherapy, temozolomide, or both; the majority had gotten both. Findings and caveats of the study: Detectable vaccine-induced immune responses arose in more than 85% of patients.

Concerning this clone itself: The antigen is unknown.

Repertoires were generated with immunoSEQ multiplex PCR, while TCRdb's copy carries only in-frame clones and drops some. This sample has about 41,000 clones, with about four fifths found just once. Documented time point: week 23, last vaccination. The vaccine gave 300 ug of a 20-mer mutant IDH1 peptide subcutaneously per dose. The germline V and J ends were trimmed by 2 bases and 9 bases, with 10 bases remaining between them. The CDR3 contains 12 residues. Germline V gene data show CDR1 as SGHVS and CDR2 as FQNEAQ. The sample here was PBMCs, taken from a glioma patient whose treatment included an IDH1 peptide vaccine. The TCR comes from a woman aged 40-49 years with glioma. Some clones in this sample may be carry-over from other donors' samples. This chain links TRBV7-8 with TRBJ1-1, with D uncertain. CDR3 nucleotides: TGTGCCAGCAGCTTAAAAAAAAATCAAGCTTTCTTT. Encoded protein: CASSLKKNQAFF.